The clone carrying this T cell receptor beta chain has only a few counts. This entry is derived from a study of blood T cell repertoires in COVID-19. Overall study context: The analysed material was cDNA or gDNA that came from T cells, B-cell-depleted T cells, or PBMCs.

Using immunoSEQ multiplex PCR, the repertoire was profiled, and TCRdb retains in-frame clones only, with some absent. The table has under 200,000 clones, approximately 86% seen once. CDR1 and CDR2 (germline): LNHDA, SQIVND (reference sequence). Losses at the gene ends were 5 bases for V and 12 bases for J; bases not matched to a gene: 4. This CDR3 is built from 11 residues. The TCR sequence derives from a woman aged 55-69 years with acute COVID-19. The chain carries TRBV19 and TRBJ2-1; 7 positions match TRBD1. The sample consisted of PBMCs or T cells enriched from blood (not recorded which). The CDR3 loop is CASSDRVGQFF. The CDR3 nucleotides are TGTGCCAGTAGTGACAGGGTAGGGCAGTTCTTC.